A selection of T cell receptor beta chains follows, all from one sample in a study of identical twins. TCRdb re-called the 5' RACE reads through MiXCR, storing one row per CDR3 protein. The sample carries about 700,000 distinct CDR3 sequences, roughly 6% recorded once. Sample: naive T cells sorted from blood. The receptors stem from a man between 18 and 29 years old in good health. Each CDR3 is given with its conserved first and last residue. Each record gives: clone size, J gene, D gene, V gene, CDR3 protein, CDR3 DNA. A D gene is named only where the DNA matches it firmly. Some rows have no size entry. The others give once, few or many, or a class for an expanded clone.

. TRBJ2-1 TRBD2 TRBV10-3 CATVGLAVNNEQFF TGTGCCACAGTGGGACTAGCGGTCAACAATGAGCAGTTCTTC
. TRBJ1-1 TRBD1 TRBV5-1 CASSLDREKAFF TGCGCCAGCAGTCTCGACAGGGAAAAAGCTTTCTTT
many TRBJ2-2 . TRBV10-3 CAIGPLNTGELFF TGTGCCATCGGACCCCTAAACACCGGGGAGCTGTTTTTT
many TRBJ2-3 . TRBV2 CASSEQSTDTQYF TGTGCCAGCAGTGAACAGAGCACAGATACGCAGTATTTT
few TRBJ2-1 . TRBV6-1 CASQNNEQFF TGTGCCAGCCAAAACAATGAGCAGTTCTTC
. TRBJ1-4 . TRBV4-3 CASSQDKSGPEKLFF TGCGCCAGCAGCCAAGATAAGTCAGGACCTGAAAAACTGTTTTTT
many TRBJ2-7 TRBD1 TRBV12-3/TRBV12-4 CASSPRQGNYEQYF TGTGCCAGCAGTCCTCGACAGGGTAACTACGAGCAGTACTTC
few TRBJ1-5 . TRBV28 CASSSRLRGDQPQHF TGTGCCAGCAGTTCCCGCCTCCGAGGGGATCAGCCCCAGCATTTT
. TRBJ2-3 . TRBV15 CATSRDRDDATDTQYF TGTGCCACCAGCAGAGATCGGGACGATGCCACAGATACGCAGTATTTT
many TRBJ2-3 . TRBV20-1 CSVSFGGLPDTQYF TGCAGTGTATCGTTTGGCGGCCTCCCAGATACGCAGTATTTT
many TRBJ1-2 TRBD1 TRBV2 CASSEGQSPRGGYTF TGTGCCAGCAGTGAGGGACAGAGCCCCCGCGGCGGCTACACCTTC
many TRBJ1-2 TRBD1 TRBV20-1 CSARQGQGFYGYTF TGCAGTGCTAGGCAGGGACAGGGCTTCTATGGCTACACCTTC
few TRBJ1-3 TRBD1 TRBV4-2 CASRQAPGQGFPGNTIYF TGTGCCAGCAGACAAGCACCGGGACAGGGGTTCCCTGGAAACACCATATATTTT
many TRBJ2-1 . TRBV20-1 CSALGYNEQFF TGCAGTGCTTTGGGGTACAATGAGCAGTTCTTC